One and the same sample provided the 8 T cell receptor beta chains below, sequenced in a study of response to subunit inactivated influenza vaccine. TCRdb redid the calling of the RT-PCR reads with MiXCR, one entry per CDR3 protein. The data show roughly 190,000 distinct CDR3 sequences, about an eighth seen once. Specimen: CD8+ T cells sorted from PBMCs, collected more than 4 days after vaccination. Receptor source: a man aged 45-65 years who received an inactivated influenza vaccine.

This chain joins TRBV29-1 and TRBJ2-3; TRBD2 matches 13 bases. Looked up from germline, CDR1 is SQVTM and CDR2 is ANQGSEA. J gave up 4 bases and V 1 base, and 11 bases lay outside the gene matches. The CDR3 length is 18 residues. The CDR3 protein is CSVEVLLAGGLAPDTQYF. DNA of the CDR3: TGCAGCGTTGAAGTCTTACTAGCGGGGGGGCTTGCTCCAGATACGCAGTATTTT.

This clonotype was recorded at least ten times. The genes are TRBV6-1 and TRBJ1-1; the D is unclear. Germline V gives CDR1 MNHNS, CDR2 SASEGT. The CDR3 has 14 amino acids. V was pared by 7 bases and J by 2 bases, with 14 bases between. CDR3 loop: CASIGLNPNTEAFF. CDR3 nucleotides: TGTGCCAGCATCGGGCTGAACCCTAACACTGAAGCTTTCTTT.

This clonotype was detected only a few times. The chain links TRBV18 to TRBJ1-2; D remains ambiguous. The germline CDR1 and CDR2 sequences are KGHSH and LQKENI. This CDR3 region has 15 residues. V was shortened by 0 bases and J by 6 bases, with 14 bases between the two germline ends. CDR3: CASSPPAPGRDGYTF. The CDR3 region has the DNA TGTGCCAGCTCACCACCGGCCCCTGGGAGGGATGGCTACACCTTC.

This clonotype occurred a few times. The chain employs TRBV6-1 and TRBJ2-2; D is ambiguous. The CDR3 totals 14 residues. CDR1 is MNHNS and CDR2 is SASEGT in the germline V gene. Trimming left V 6 bases short and J 3 bases short, with 11 bases between. The CDR3 DNA reads as TGTGCCAGCAGCCCAGTGGTGGACACCGGGGAGCTGTTTTTT. It encodes CASSPVVDTGELFF.

V is TRBV20-1 and J is TRBJ2-7, with 10 bases aligning to TRBD1. The CDR3 sequence is 15 residues long. In germline, CDR1 is DFQATT, CDR2 SNEGSKA (reference sequence). After removal of 0 bases from V and 4 bases from J, the junction contained 6 bases not matched to a gene. The CDR3, as DNA: TGCAGTGCTAGAGAGATGGACAGGGGGGAATACGAGCAGTACTTC. This translates into CSAREMDRGEYEQYF.

This clonotype was counted a few times. The V and J genes are TRBV7-6 and TRBJ2-5, with 7 bases that match TRBD2. The germline V gene encodes CDR1 SGHVS and CDR2 FNYEAQ. CDR3 length: 17 residues. V lost 0 bases and J lost 7; bases outside the gene matches: 14. The DNA for the CDR3 is TGTGCCAGCAGCTTAGCGTCCACAGCGGGGCAAGGGGTGACCCAGTACTTC. This gives the protein CASSLASTAGQGVTQYF.

The rearrangement uses TRBV19 and TRBJ2-2; D remains unclear. The germline CDR1 and CDR2 sequences are LNHDA and SQIVND (reference sequence). V gave up 6 bases and J gave up 6 bases, with 14 bases separating them. This CDR3 has 14 residues. The DNA of the CDR3 is TGTGCCAGTAGCATGTTCACTCAGGCCGGGGAGCTGTTTTTT. Translation: CASSMFTQAGELFF.

This clonotype was seen many times. V is TRBV29-1 and J is TRBJ2-1; D is possibly TRBD1 (5 bases). Trimming stripped 2 bases from V and 4 bases from J, with 15 bases between. CDR1 SQVTM and CDR2 ANQGSEA come from the germline V gene. CDR3 length: 15 amino acids. CDR3: CSVETARAKYNEQFF. The CDR3 DNA is TGCAGCGTTGAAACGGCCAGGGCGAAGTACAATGAGCAGTTCTTC.